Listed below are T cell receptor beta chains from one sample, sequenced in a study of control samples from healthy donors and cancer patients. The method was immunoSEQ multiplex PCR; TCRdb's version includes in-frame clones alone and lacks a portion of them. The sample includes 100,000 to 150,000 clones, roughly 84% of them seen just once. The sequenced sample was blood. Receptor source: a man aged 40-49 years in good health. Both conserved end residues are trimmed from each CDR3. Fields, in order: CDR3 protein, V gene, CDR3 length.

ASSERTPSTIY	TRBV6-1	11
AWNRVGGNTIY	TRBV30	11
ASRQTSGSVDPFSYNEQF	TRBV3-1/TRBV3-2	18
ASSQDNRDTGELF	TRBV4-3	13
ASSLSTEAF	TRBV11-3	9
ASSEGDRGNTIY	TRBV9	12
ASSLGNQGVSNQPQH	TRBV7-6	15
ASRLVIANYGYT	TRBV6-5	12
ASSAPGVVNEKLF	TRBV6-6	13
ASSRGRTGVADTQY	TRBV5-1	14
ASSQVIYEQY	TRBV2	10
ASSLVPRAEGYT	TRBV7-2	12
ASSPNHPLPQH	TRBV7-2	11
ASSLGGGGNQPQH	TRBV7-2	13
ASSLDSTSADTQY	TRBV11-2	13